This TCR beta chain was observed in a study of identifying expanded T cells in peripheral blood. Overall study results and limits: Roughly two-week clone count variance significantly increased as total template count grew. Over around two and four weeks, about 15 and 18 clones changed, versus approximately 1.1 between replicates.

Healthy donors had no documented immune events, such as infections, while sampled. In germline, CDR1 is SGHRS, CDR2 YFSETQ. The CDR3 sequence is 14 residues long. V trimming: 4 bases; J trimming: 6 bases; junction bases outside the gene matches: 6. Measured with immunoSEQ multiplex PCR; TCRdb has only the in-frame clones, and not every one. The data contain fewer than 85,000 clones, 70% to 90% of them singletons. Comments on this clone: Its antigen is still unknown.

The chain employs TRBV5-1 and TRBJ2-4; TRBD1 matches at 8 bases. The sample consisted of blood. This TCR was sampled from a person aged 18 to 75 in good health. The CDR3 loop is CASSPDRVGNIQYF. CDR3 coding DNA: TGCGCCAGCAGCCCGGACAGGGTTGGAAACATTCAGTACTTC.